This is a list of T cell receptor beta chains from one sample in a study of T-cell memory formation after mild COVID-19. TCRdb reanalysed the 5' RACE reads using MiXCR and keeps one entry per CDR3 protein. The top ten hold 3.5% to 4% of the sample, which has more than 150,000 distinct CDR3 sequences, under 14% seen once. The sequencing sample was made of PBMCs or a T cell subset sorted from them (not recorded which). These receptors came from a man aged 18 to 30 who had mild COVID-19 (a few samples of this study predate the infection). Cell type and time point are not known. Each CDR3 is given with its conserved first and last residue. The D gene is left open where the match is weak. Some rows have no size entry. The others give once, few or many, or a class for an expanded clone.

d_call	clone_size	v_call	cdr3_length	j_call	cdr3_aa	cdr3_nt
NA	NA	TRBV30	11	TRBJ2-7	CAWSGHPGQYF	TGTGCCTGGAGCGGACATCCCGGGCAGTACTTC
TRBD2	few	TRBV20-1	14	TRBJ2-4	CSARDAAGDLIEYF	TGCAGTGCTAGAGATGCAGCGGGGGACCTCATAGAGTACTTC
NA	NA	TRBV21-1	15	TRBJ1-3	CASSKARRGRNTIYF	TGTGCCAGCAGCAAAGCCCGCAGGGGACGAAACACCATATATTTT
TRBD1	many	TRBV6-5	16	TRBJ1-3	CASRRQGQPLANTIYF	TGTGCCAGCAGGCGACAGGGACAACCTCTGGCAAACACCATATATTTT
NA	NA	TRBV5-6	14	TRBJ2-1	CASSSDGSYNEQFF	TGTGCCAGCAGCTCCGACGGTAGCTACAATGAGCAGTTCTTC
NA	many	TRBV12-3/TRBV12-4	13	TRBJ1-1	CASSSLGDTEAFF	TGTGCCAGCAGTTCTCTCGGGGACACTGAAGCTTTCTTT
NA	few	TRBV20-1	14	TRBJ1-3	CSASGEPSGNTIYF	TGCAGTGCATCAGGGGAACCCTCTGGAAACACCATATATTTT
TRBD2	NA	TRBV2	13	TRBJ2-3	CASTSGEGDTQYF	TGTGCCAGCACCAGCGGGGAGGGGGATACGCAGTATTTT
NA	NA	TRBV28	16	TRBJ1-5	CASSLFRPEGNQPQHF	TGTGCCAGCAGTTTATTTAGGCCAGAGGGCAATCAGCCCCAGCATTTT
TRBD2	few	TRBV5-1	15	TRBJ2-1	CASSLATSGGQEQFF	TGCGCCAGCAGCTTGGCGACTAGCGGGGGGCAGGAGCAGTTCTTC